The 2 T cell receptor beta chains listed next were all sequenced from one sample in a study of CD8 T cells in ankylosing spondylitis. TCRdb processed the 5' RACE reads anew with MiXCR; each CDR3 protein has one entry. The table records approximately 340,000 distinct CDR3 sequences, roughly 15% of them present only once. Sequencing input: blood, either unsorted or a sorted T cell fraction (not recorded which). Every receptor here comes from a male donor with ankylosing spondylitis or in good health (not recorded which).

This clonotype was observed a handful of times. This sequence joins TRBV6-5 and TRBJ1-1; D may be TRBD1 (6 bases). The CDR3 contains 15 residues. Germline V lookup: CDR1 MNHEY, CDR2 SVGAGI. Between the trimmed V and J ends, which lost 0 bases and 4 bases, there was a span of 12 bases. The CDR3 nucleotides read TGTGCCAGCAGTTACTCTGGGGGGCGAAGCACTGAAGCTTTCTTT. This gives the protein CASSYSGGRSTEAFF.

This clonotype was found a few times. The V and J genes are TRBV27 and TRBJ1-4; D unclear. Germline V lookup: CDR1 MNHEY, CDR2 SMNVEV (reference sequence). CDR3 length: 14 residues. The germline V and J ends were trimmed by 3 bases and 3 bases, with 8 bases remaining between them. The CDR3 region has the DNA TGTGCCAGCAGTTTCCGGCCTCCTAATGAAAAACTGTTTTTT. Its protein is CASSFRPPNEKLFF.